This TCR beta chain was found in a study of T cell clonotyping in hematopoietic cell transplantation (dated by TCRdb to the early 2020s). For the study in its entirety: Pretransplant samples from recipients were collected after cytoreduction. Recruitment of patients was conducted between September 2015 and January 2017, and follow-up was continued until September 2020 or death. In the study, more than 120 blood samples were gathered from over 30 consecutive transplant recipients and their related donors. General findings and caveats noted by the study authors: The sample size was limited and the cells went unsorted, which meant the CD4 and CD8 repertoire contributions could not be told apart. Recipient repertoires showed only a small fraction of overlap with donor repertoires, and over 95% appeared de novo at the given depth. After transplant, TCR diversity in recipients dropped, and pathologically expanded clonotypes climbed progressively between day 30 and day 180. Inverse Simpson Index values from donors and from recipients before transplant predicted broader TCR repertoire diversity after transplant.

TCR beta CDR3 regions were amplified from genomic DNA with the immunoSEQ assay, a bias-controlled multiplex PCR using V- and J-specific primers. In a second PCR step, the CDR3 amplicons were tagged with a proprietary barcode plus Illumina adapter sequences. CDR3 libraries were sequenced on an Illumina MiSeq instrument. The authors' pipeline ran thus. Export and quality control were handled in immunoSEQ Analyzer 3.0, while downstream analyses relied on R Bioconductor and Immunarch. Repertoire metrics were calculated using only productive rearrangements within the normalized downsampled data set. In the normalized cohort, clonotypes with more than 5 templates were defined as pathologically expanded. The Inverse Simpson Index served as the measure of repertoire diversity. CMV-specificity analyses were carried out on the non-normalized data set to capture all clonotypes. TCRdb provides this immuneACCESS table in a form limited to in-frame rearrangements. Some clones are lacking; in checked studies, under half of them reflect an unresolved V gene, and why the rest are absent is not known. V and J calls and clone size are copied from that table; D and trimming were computed from the DNA. For this sample there are 8,500 to 14,000 clones; more than 90% appear just once. The top ten hold 10% to 15% of the sample.

Reading the label with the study, this specimen's time point is: recipient sample about 28 days before transplant, after cytoreduction. Blood samples were obtained from recipients approximately 28 days before transplant and at days 30, 100 and 180 after transplant. Nuclei Lysis Solution was used to extract genomic DNA from fresh or cryopreserved unfractionated peripheral blood mononuclear cells. The germline V gene (reference sequence) provides CDR1 SEHNR and CDR2 FQNEAQ. V and J lose 5 bases and 6 bases, and a span of 13 bases separates them. CDR3 length: 13 amino acids, cysteine to phenylalanine. CDR3 DNA only is kept here, 39 bases in frame from base 1. A remark on this clone: The antigen it binds to is not known. Base qualities were left out, and no much larger clone turns up one base away.

The sample in question was peripheral blood mononuclear cells, obtained before stem cell transplant. The clonotype originates from a woman in her thirties or forties with acute myeloid leukemia. Some clones in this sample may be carry-over from other donors' samples. The rearranged segments are TRBV7-9 and TRBJ1-2; the D gene remains uncertain. DNA sequence: TGTGCCAGCAGCCCCGGGCCCGGAGATGGCTACACCTTC. Its protein reads: CASSPGPGDGYTF.